These 21 T cell receptor beta chains were all obtained from the same sample, sequenced in a study of blood T cell repertoires in COVID-19. TCRdb's copy holds only in-frame clones and misses some; the assay was immunoSEQ multiplex PCR. The table records tens of thousands of clones, 88% of them present only once. The specimen was peripheral blood. The receptors originated from a man between 65 and 85 years old in a cohort sampled during active COVID-19.

This chain connects TRBV10-2 to TRBJ2-7, with D possibly matching TRBD2 (5 bases). V was trimmed by 2 bases and J by 3 bases, leaving 14 bases between them. This CDR3 has 15 residues. CDR1 and CDR2 from the germline V gene are WSHSY and SAAADI. CDR3 region: CASSEPGLLHYEQYF. Written as DNA, the CDR3 is TGCGCCAGCAGTGAGCCCGGACTTCTGCACTACGAGCAGTACTTC.

The count of this clone is one. This chain connects TRBV28 to TRBJ2-7, with TRBD2 identical over 7 bases. Germline V lookup: CDR1 MDHEN, CDR2 SYDVKM. The CDR3 length is 15 residues. V dropped 6 bases and J dropped 2; count of bases not matched to a gene: 10. The CDR3 DNA follows: TGTGCCAGCAGGGGGCGCGGCGGGAGCACCTACGAGCAGTACTTC. It specifies CASRGRGGSTYEQYF.

This clone is a singleton in its sample. The J gene is TRBJ2-7, the V gene TRBV24-1, with TRBD1 identical over 8 bases. The CDR3 extends over 14 amino acids. Germline V gene data show CDR1 as KGHDR and CDR2 as SFDVKD. Unmatched junction bases numbered 9, after V lost 5 bases and J lost 7 bases. The CDR3 sequence is CATSAGQGAREQYF. DNA of the CDR3: TGTGCCACCAGTGCCGGCCAGGGGGCGAGGGAGCAGTACTTC.

The chain combines TRBV19 with TRBJ1-2; D unclear. The length of the CDR3 is 16 residues. V lost 6 bases and J lost 1, with 18 bases in between. Germline V gene sequence: CDR1 LNHDA, CDR2 SQIVND (reference sequence). CDR3 protein: CASRTLKPGINYGYTF. In nucleotides, the CDR3 is TGTGCCAGTAGGACCCTAAAACCCGGGATTAACTATGGCTACACCTTC.

The chain carries TRBV6-7 and TRBJ2-1; D perhaps matches TRBD1 (5 bases). TRBV6-7 is treated as an ORF (open reading frame) with a function not yet certain. The CDR3 extends over 15 amino acids. Trimming removed 5 bases at V and 2 bases at J, with 13 bases between. The CDR3 loop is CASSRGSRAYNEQFF. CDR3 sequence (DNA): TGTGCCAGCAGTAGGGGCTCCAGGGCCTACAATGAGCAGTTCTTC.

V and J are TRBV7-9 and TRBJ2-1, with 7 bases fitting TRBD2. V shed 1 base and J 2 bases; nucleotides not matched to a gene: 8. Per germline, CDR1 SEHNR and CDR2 FQNEAQ (reference sequence). The CDR3 sequence is 17 residues long. The chain's CDR3 is CASSLGGAGNPYNEQFF. Here the CDR3 DNA reads TGTGCCAGCAGCTTAGGGGGAGCGGGGAATCCCTACAATGAGCAGTTCTTC.

The rearrangement uses TRBV28 and TRBJ1-4; 8 bases are shared with TRBD1. The CDR3 has 14 residues. The germline V gene has CDR1 MDHEN and CDR2 SYDVKM. V lost 3 bases to trimming and J lost 8 bases; unmatched junction nucleotides: 5. This CDR3 reads CASSLTGEREKLFF. The CDR3 DNA reads TGTGCCAGCAGTTTGACAGGGGAGAGGGAAAAACTGTTTTTT.

CDR3 sequence reads: CATSDPGQPYEGYTF. Here the CDR3 DNA reads TGTGCCACCAGTGATCCGGGACAGCCCTACGAGGGCTACACCTTC. The V call is TRBV24-1, the J call TRBJ1-2, with 7 bases lining up with TRBD1. Per germline, CDR1 KGHDR and CDR2 SFDVKD. The CDR3 covers 15 residues. Trimming at V came to 3 bases and at J to 8 bases, leaving 11 bases not matched to a gene.

V usage is TRBV2 and J usage is TRBJ1-5; 8 nucleotides align to TRBD1. The CDR3 covers 15 residues. V lost 8 bases to trimming and J lost 2 bases; unmatched junction nucleotides: 8. The germline V gene encodes CDR1 SNHLY and CDR2 FYNNEI. The CDR3 loop reads CASHRGGVGNQPQHF. The CDR3 DNA reads TGTGCCAGCCACAGGGGGGGAGTCGGCAATCAGCCCCAGCATTTT.

V is TRBV18 and J is TRBJ1-2, with a tentative D call TRBD1 (5 bases). The CDR3 is made up of 15 amino acids. Between the trimmed V and J ends, which lost 1 base and 5 bases, there was a span of 14 bases. The germline V gene has CDR1 KGHSH and CDR2 LQKENI. This CDR3 is CASSPQEGRLYGYTF. CDR3 coding DNA: TGTGCCAGCTCACCACAGGAGGGGAGGCTTTATGGCTACACCTTC.

CDR3 protein: CASSLGGLADNEQFF. The DNA of the CDR3 is TGTGCCAGCAGCTTAGGGGGACTAGCGGATAATGAGCAGTTCTTC. The genes are TRBV7-2 and TRBJ2-1; 11 bases are a match to TRBD2. The V gene end was trimmed by 1 base and the J gene end by 7 bases; junction bases not matched to a gene: 3. This CDR3 has 15 amino acids. Germline V gene lookup returns CDR1 SGHTA and CDR2 FQGNSA.

The V call is TRBV7-2, the J call TRBJ1-6; unclear D gene. There are 14 residues in the CDR3. The germline CDR1 and CDR2 sequences are SGHTA and FQGNSA. V was clipped by 6 bases and J by 0 bases, with 6 bases between them. Written as DNA, the CDR3 is TGTGCCAGCAGTAGGAGCTCCTATAATTCACCCCTCCACTTT. Amino acid sequence: CASSRSSYNSPLHF.

The chain joins TRBV6-5 to TRBJ2-7, with 10 bases identical to TRBD2. The CDR3 loop spans 15 amino acids. Germline V gives CDR1 MNHEY, CDR2 SVGAGI. With V trimmed by 7 bases and J by 5 bases, 11 bases remained unmatched. CDR3 sequence (DNA): TGTGCCAGCAAACTAGGACTAGCGGTGTTGAACGAGCAGTACTTC. Its protein is CASKLGLAVLNEQYF.

Concerning this clone: The sample holds other DNA sequences that translate to the same CDR3. This chain joins TRBV4-1 and TRBJ2-7, with a tentative D call TRBD1 (6 bases). This CDR3 has 15 residues. Trimming pared 1 base from V and 4 bases from J, leaving 14 bases between. Germline values: CDR1 MGHRA, CDR2 YSYEKL. The CDR3 is CASSQGQGSLYEQYF. CDR3 nucleotides: TGCGCCAGCAGCCAAGGCCAGGGGAGCCTGTACGAGCAGTACTTC.

The chain links TRBV5-4 to TRBJ2-1, with TRBD2 matching over 9 bases. With 0 bases clipped from V and 5 bases from J, the junction kept 6 bases outside the gene matches. From germline, CDR1 is SGHNT and CDR2 YYREEE (reference sequence). There are 16 residues in the CDR3. In DNA form, the CDR3 reads TGTGCCAGCAGCTTGGAGCCTAGCGGGATCAACAATGAGCAGTTCTTC. As protein: CASSLEPSGINNEQFF. Filled out from reference TRBV5-4 and TRBJ2-1, the complete variable domain reads ETGVTQSPTHLIKTRGQQVTLRCSSQSGHNTVSWYQQALGQGPQFIFQYYREEENGRGNFPPRFSGLQFPNYSSELNVNALELDDSALYLCASSLEPSGINNEQFFGPGTRLTVL.

In this sample, this clone turned up once. V is TRBV5-8 and J is TRBJ2-5, with unresolved D. Per the germline V gene, CDR1 is SGHTS and CDR2 is YDEGEE. The CDR3 consists of 11 residues. Trimming shortened V by 4 bases and J by 4 bases, and 5 bases separated the two germline ends. The CDR3 bases are TGTGCCAGCAGCCCGGTAGAGACCCAGTACTTC. This gives the protein CASSPVETQYF.

The chain links TRBV5-4 to TRBJ2-7; maybe TRBD2 (5 bases). CDR1 SGHNT and CDR2 YYREEE come from the germline V gene (reference sequence). The CDR3 extends over 15 amino acids. With 2 bases removed from V and 5 bases from J, the gap between germline ends came to 17 bases. CDR3 sequence reads: CASSLIGSQPHEQYF. Here the CDR3 DNA reads TGTGCCAGCAGCTTAATAGGGAGCCAGCCCCACGAGCAGTACTTC.

This sequence joins TRBV7-2 and TRBJ1-1; D unclear. Trimming removed 3 bases from V and 0 bases from J, with 5 bases in between. The CDR3 is made up of 13 amino acids. The germline V gene encodes CDR1 SGHTA and CDR2 FQGNSA. This CDR3 is CASSFSVNTEAFF. CDR3 nucleotide sequence: TGTGCCAGCAGCTTTTCAGTGAACACTGAAGCTTTCTTT. The whole variable domain, filled in from reference TRBV7-2 and TRBJ1-1, reads GAGVSQSPSNKVTEKGKDVELRCDPISGHTALYWYRQSLGQGLEFLIYFQGNSAPDKSGLPSDRFSAERTGGSVSTLTIQRTQQEDSAVYLCASSFSVNTEAFFGQGTRLTVV.

This clone has just a few counts. The chain recombines TRBV6-6 with TRBJ2-1, with 9 positions matching TRBD2. Per the germline V gene, CDR1 is MNHNY and CDR2 is SVGAGI (reference sequence). The CDR3 consists of 13 residues. The trim removed 6 bases at V and 8 bases at J, leaving 5 bases unmatched. CDR3 amino acids: CASRAGGIYEQFF. Here the CDR3 DNA reads TGTGCCAGCAGGGCGGGAGGGATATATGAGCAGTTCTTC.

The gene calls are TRBV5-1 and TRBJ2-2; TRBD2 agrees at 13 bases. The germline V gene has CDR1 SGHRS and CDR2 YFSETQ. This CDR3 has 17 residues. V shed 0 bases and J 4 bases; nucleotides not matched to a gene: 3. The CDR3 sequence: CASSLGTSGSRTGELFF. The CDR3 nucleotides are TGCGCCAGCAGCTTGGGGACTAGCGGGAGCCGCACCGGGGAGCTGTTTTTT.

This clone showed up just a few times. The V gene is TRBV4-2, the J gene TRBJ2-1; 11 bases line up with TRBD1. CDR3 length equals 16 residues. The V and J ends lost 4 bases and 6 bases, in that order; junction bases with no gene match: 8. CDR1 is LGHNA, CDR2 YNFKEQ, per germline. The CDR3 spells CASSRMDRGRGNEQFF. The CDR3 DNA reads TGTGCCAGCAGCCGGATGGACAGGGGGCGAGGCAATGAGCAGTTCTTC.